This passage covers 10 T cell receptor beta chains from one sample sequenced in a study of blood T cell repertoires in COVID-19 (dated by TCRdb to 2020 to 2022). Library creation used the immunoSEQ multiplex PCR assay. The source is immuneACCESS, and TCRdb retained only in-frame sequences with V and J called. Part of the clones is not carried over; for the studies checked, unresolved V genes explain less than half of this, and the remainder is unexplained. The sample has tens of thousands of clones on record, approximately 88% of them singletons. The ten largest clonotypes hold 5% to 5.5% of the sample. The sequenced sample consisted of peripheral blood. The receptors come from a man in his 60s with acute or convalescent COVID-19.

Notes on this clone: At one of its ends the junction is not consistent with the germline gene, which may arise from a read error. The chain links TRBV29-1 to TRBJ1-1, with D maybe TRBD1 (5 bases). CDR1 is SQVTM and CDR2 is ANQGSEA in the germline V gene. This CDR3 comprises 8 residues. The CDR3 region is CSVDTGPF. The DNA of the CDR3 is TGCAGCGTTGACACAGGACCCTTT.

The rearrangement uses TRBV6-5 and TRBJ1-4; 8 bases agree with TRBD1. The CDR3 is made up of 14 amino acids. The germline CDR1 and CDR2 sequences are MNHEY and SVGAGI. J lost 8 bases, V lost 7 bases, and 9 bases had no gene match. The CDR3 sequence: CASKGGTGGEKLFF. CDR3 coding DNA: TGTGCCAGCAAGGGGGGGACAGGTGGCGAAAAACTGTTTTTT.

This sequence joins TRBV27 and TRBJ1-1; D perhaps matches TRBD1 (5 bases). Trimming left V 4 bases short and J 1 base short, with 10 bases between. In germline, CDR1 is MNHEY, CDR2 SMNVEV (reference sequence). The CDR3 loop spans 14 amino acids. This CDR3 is CASSWRDANTEAFF. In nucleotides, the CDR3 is TGTGCCAGCAGTTGGAGGGACGCGAACACTGAAGCTTTCTTT.

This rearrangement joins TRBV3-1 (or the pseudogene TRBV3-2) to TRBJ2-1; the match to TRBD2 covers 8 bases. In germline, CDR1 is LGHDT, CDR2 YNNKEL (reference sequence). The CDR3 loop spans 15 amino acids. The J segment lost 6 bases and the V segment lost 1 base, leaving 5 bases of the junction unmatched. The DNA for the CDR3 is TGTGCCAGCAGCCAAGTCTCGGGACTAGGCAATGAGCAGTTCTTC. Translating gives CASSQVSGLGNEQFF.

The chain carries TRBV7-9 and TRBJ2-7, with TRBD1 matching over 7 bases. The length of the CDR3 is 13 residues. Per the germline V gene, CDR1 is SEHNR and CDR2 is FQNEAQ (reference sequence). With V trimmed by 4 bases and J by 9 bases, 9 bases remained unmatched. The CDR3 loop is CASSSYRDRGQYF. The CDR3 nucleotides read TGTGCCAGCAGCTCATACCGGGACAGAGGGCAGTACTTC.

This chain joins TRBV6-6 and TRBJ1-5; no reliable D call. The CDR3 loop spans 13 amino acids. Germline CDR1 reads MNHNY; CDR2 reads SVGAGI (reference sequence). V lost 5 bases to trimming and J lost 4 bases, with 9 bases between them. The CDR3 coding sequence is TGTGCCAGCAGTGGAGGTCGAAATCAGCCCCAGCATTTT. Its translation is CASSGGRNQPQHF.

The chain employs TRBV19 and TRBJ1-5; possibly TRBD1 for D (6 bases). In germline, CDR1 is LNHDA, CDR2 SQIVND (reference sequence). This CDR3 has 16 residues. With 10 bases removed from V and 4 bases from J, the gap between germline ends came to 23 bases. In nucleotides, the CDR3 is TGTGCCACTTCGAGTAGAGGGGGGGGGTTGAATCAGCCCCAGCATTTT. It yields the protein CATSSRGGGLNQPQHF.

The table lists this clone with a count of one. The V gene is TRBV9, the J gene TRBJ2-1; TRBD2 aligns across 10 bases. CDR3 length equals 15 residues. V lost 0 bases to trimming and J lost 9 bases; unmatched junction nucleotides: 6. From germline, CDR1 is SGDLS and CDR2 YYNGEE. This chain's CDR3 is CASSVDPGLAVEQFF. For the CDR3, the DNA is TGTGCCAGCAGCGTAGATCCCGGACTAGCGGTTGAGCAGTTCTTC.

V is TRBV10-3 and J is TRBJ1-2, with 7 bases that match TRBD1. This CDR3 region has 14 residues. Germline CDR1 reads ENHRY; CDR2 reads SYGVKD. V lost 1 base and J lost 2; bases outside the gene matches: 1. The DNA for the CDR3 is TGTGCCATCAGTGAGTTACAGGGGAACTATGGCTACACCTTC. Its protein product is CAISELQGNYGYTF.

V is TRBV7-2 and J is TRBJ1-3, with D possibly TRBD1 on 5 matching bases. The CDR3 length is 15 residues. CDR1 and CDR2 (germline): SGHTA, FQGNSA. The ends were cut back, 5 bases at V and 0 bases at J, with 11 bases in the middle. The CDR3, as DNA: TGTGCCAGCAGCCCGCAAGGGGTCTCTGGAAACACCATATATTTT. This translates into CASSPQGVSGNTIYF.